This TCR beta chain came from a study of blood T cell repertoires in COVID-19. Study-level information: Samples of COVID-19 (acute and convalescent) were obtained from the United States, Italy and Spain.

Per the study methods: Amplification with reference gene primers provided the estimates of nucleated cell counts. The data were produced by immunoSEQ multiplex PCR, yet TCRdb's version contains in-frame clones alone and is incomplete. That table supplies the V and J calls and clone size; D and trimming were determined from the DNA. The sample includes about 200,000 clones, around 80% of them seen just once. The germline gives CDR1 SGHVS, CDR2 FQNEAQ. CDR3 length: 14 residues. With 3 bases removed from V and 1 base from J, the gap between germline ends came to 9 bases. This TCR came from an elderly woman with active or convalescent COVID-19. The sequenced sample was peripheral blood. The chain recombines TRBV7-8 with TRBJ2-5; TRBD2 is a possible D gene (5 bases). CDR3 region: CASSFLAGQETQYF. Written as DNA, the CDR3 is TGTGCCAGCAGCTTCCTGGCGGGCCAAGAGACCCAGTACTTC. Full variable domain (missing parts from reference TRBV7-8 and TRBJ2-5): GAGVSQSPRYKVAKRGQDVALRCDPISGHVSLFWYQQALGQGPEFLTYFQNEAQLDKSGLPSDRFFAERPEGSVSTLKIQRTQQEDSAVYLCASSFLAGQETQYFGPGTRLLVL.